This entry lists 21 T cell receptor beta chains sequenced from one sample in a study of cytomegalovirus exposure and HLA in healthy donors. Primers: 60 Vbeta forward and 13 Jbeta reverse. Only in-frame clones appear in the TCRdb table, and some are missing; sequencing was by immunoSEQ multiplex PCR. The sample comprises some 100,000 clones, approximately 80% of which are singletons, and over 9.5% rests with the top ten. The sequencing sample was made of PBMCs. All receptors derive from a middle-aged man in good health and CMV-seropositive.

This CDR3 reads CASSLSGGTGANVLTF. CDR3 bases: TGTGCCAGCAGTTTATCGGGGGGGACTGGGGCCAACGTCCTGACTTTC. The chain is built from TRBV28 and TRBJ2-6, with 8 positions matching TRBD2. The V segment lost 1 base and the J segment 2 bases; nucleotides outside the gene matches: 1. The CDR3 runs 16 residues. Germline CDR1 and CDR2: MDHEN and SYDVKM.

This clone was seen more than once but under ten times. The rearrangement joins TRBV27 to TRBJ1-2; the match to TRBD1 covers 8 bases. CDR1 is MNHEY and CDR2 is SMNVEV in the germline V gene (reference sequence). Germline trimming cut 5 bases from V and 4 bases from J; bases unmatched to any gene: 0. The CDR3 totals 12 residues. CDR3 sequence: CASSGQGYGYTF. CDR3 DNA sequence: TGTGCCAGCAGTGGACAGGGCTATGGCTACACCTTC.

The J gene is TRBJ2-7, the V gene TRBV7-2, with TRBD2 matching 12 bases. CDR1 is SGHTA, CDR2 FQGNSA, per germline. V trimming: 0 bases; J trimming: 0 bases; junction bases outside the gene matches: 9. This CDR3 comprises 19 residues. The CDR3 sequence is CASSLAHRTSGVSSYEQYF. The CDR3 DNA sequence: TGTGCCAGCAGCTTAGCACATAGGACTAGCGGGGTGAGCTCCTACGAGCAGTACTTC.

This clone was observed a handful of times. This chain joins TRBV13 and TRBJ2-5, with TRBD2 matching 10 bases. CDR3 size: 15 residues. In germline, CDR1 is PRHDT, CDR2 FYEKMQ (reference sequence). The J segment lost 7 bases and the V segment lost 0 bases, leaving 5 bases of the junction unmatched. The DNA for the CDR3 is TGTGCCAGCAGCTTAGGACAGCGGGGGGGGAGGACCCAGTACTTC. It yields the protein CASSLGQRGGRTQYF.

This chain links TRBV7-2 with TRBJ1-6; no firm D call. V was trimmed by 2 bases and J by 5 bases, leaving 10 bases between them. Germline lookup yields CDR1 SGHTA and CDR2 FQGNSA. This CDR3 comprises 15 residues. Here the CDR3 DNA reads TGTGCCAGCAGCTTAAACTCGTACGATAATTCACCCCTCCACTTT. It yields the protein CASSLNSYDNSPLHF. Full variable domain (remainder filled in from reference TRBV7-2 and TRBJ1-6): GAGVSQSPSNKVTEKGKDVELRCDPISGHTALYWYRQSLGQGLEFLIYFQGNSAPDKSGLPSDRFSAERTGGSVSTLTIQRTQQEDSAVYLCASSLNSYDNSPLHFGNGTRLTVT.

The rearrangement links TRBV7-3 to TRBJ1-2, with 9 bases lining up with TRBD1. Germline V CDR1 and CDR2: SGHTA, FQGTGA. The J segment lost 6 bases and the V segment lost 4 bases, leaving 6 bases of the junction unmatched. The CDR3 extends over 14 amino acids. CDR3 protein: CASSSTGGEDGYTF. The CDR3, as DNA: TGTGCCAGCAGCTCTACAGGGGGCGAGGATGGCTACACCTTC.

A few counts support this clone. This chain links TRBV28 with TRBJ2-2, with 9 bases lining up with TRBD1. The V gene's germline CDR1 is MDHEN and CDR2 SYDVKM. This CDR3 region has 12 residues. Trimming cost V 8 bases and J 13 bases; bases outside gene matches: 8. The CDR3 is CASDRGDGGLFF. The DNA for the CDR3 is TGTGCCAGCGACAGGGGGGACGGTGGGCTGTTTTTT.

V is TRBV10-3 and J is TRBJ2-1, with D possibly being TRBD2 (5 bases). The germline CDR1 and CDR2 sequences are ENHRY and SYGVKD. The CDR3 extends over 15 amino acids. V gave up 2 bases and J gave up 3 bases, with 11 bases separating them. The CDR3 bases are TGTGCCATCAGTGAGGCTAGCCCATTCTACAATGAGCAGTTCTTC. Encoded protein: CAISEASPFYNEQFF.

This chain uses TRBV2 with TRBJ2-1, with D unclear. The CDR3 runs 14 residues. V dropped 5 bases and J dropped 8 bases, with 16 bases sitting between them. Looked up from germline, CDR1 is SNHLY and CDR2 is FYNNEI. This chain's CDR3 is CASSSGSRHYEQFF. CDR3 nucleotide sequence: TGTGCCAGCAGTAGTGGAAGCAGGCACTATGAGCAGTTCTTC.

This clone was seen only a few times. The chain couples TRBV28 to TRBJ2-3; 12 bases map to TRBD2. The CDR3 is 18 residues long. The V gene's germline CDR1 is MDHEN and CDR2 SYDVKM. V lost 3 bases, J lost 1 base, and 8 bases stayed unmatched. In nucleotides, the CDR3 is TGTGCCAGCAGTTTCCTGACTAGCGGGGGACCTGGCACAGATACGCAGTATTTT. As protein: CASSFLTSGGPGTDTQYF. The full variable domain, rest sourced from reference TRBV28 and TRBJ2-3, is DVKVTQSSRYLVKRTGEKVFLECVQDMDHENMFWYRQDPGLGLRLIYFSYDVKMKEKGDIPEGYSVSREKKERFSLILESASTNQTSMYLCASSFLTSGGPGTDTQYFGPGTRLTVL.

The rearrangement uses TRBV7-2 and TRBJ2-7; possibly TRBD1 for D (5 bases). With 8 bases removed from V and 2 bases from J, the gap between germline ends came to 13 bases. This CDR3 is built from 13 residues. Germline assignment: CDR1 SGHTA and CDR2 FQGNSA. CDR3: CASSRGRTYEQYF. For the CDR3, the DNA is TGTGCCAGCTCAAGGGGCCGAACCTACGAGCAGTACTTC.

The chain joins TRBV11-1 to TRBJ2-5, with a possible D match to TRBD2 (5 bases). The germline V and J ends were trimmed by 3 bases and 4 bases, with 12 bases remaining between them. This CDR3 is built from 14 residues. Germline assignment: CDR1 SGHAT and CDR2 FQDESV (reference sequence). The CDR3 DNA reads TGTGCCAGCAGCTTGGCCGAGGGCGCAGAGACCCAGTACTTC. Translation gives CASSLAEGAETQYF.

The chain combines TRBV6-1 with TRBJ1-5; D is unresolved. V lost 5 bases, J lost 4 bases, and 3 bases lay in between. The CDR3 extends over 11 amino acids. The V gene's germline CDR1 is MNHNS and CDR2 SASEGT. Written as DNA, the CDR3 is TGTGCCAGCAGTCTTAATCAGCCCCAGCATTTT. This codes for CASSLNQPQHF.

This clone occurred once. The rearrangement uses TRBV2 and TRBJ1-4; maybe TRBD1 (6 bases). V lost 8 bases to trimming and J lost 0 bases, with 10 bases between them. CDR3 size: 14 residues. Germline V CDR1 and CDR2: SNHLY, FYNNEI. DNA of the CDR3: TGTGCCAGCCGCTGGACAGCAACTAATGAAAAACTGTTTTTT. Translation gives CASRWTATNEKLFF.

The chain has TRBV2 and TRBJ2-7, with D possibly TRBD2 on 5 matching bases. This CDR3 comprises 14 residues. Trimming shortened V by 0 bases and J by 6 bases, and 12 bases separated the two germline ends. The V gene's germline CDR1 is SNHLY and CDR2 FYNNEI. The CDR3 loop reads CASSEAGIRGEQYF. The CDR3 bases are TGTGCCAGCAGTGAAGCGGGGATACGGGGCGAGCAGTACTTC.

This chain uses TRBV4-3 with TRBJ2-2; D perhaps matches TRBD1 (6 bases). Germline assignment: CDR1 LGHNA and CDR2 YSLEER. There are 14 residues in the CDR3. The germline V and J ends were trimmed by 3 bases and 6 bases, with 11 bases remaining between them. As DNA, the CDR3 is TGCGCCAGCAGCCAGGACAGTTTCTCCGGGGAGCTGTTTTTT. Translated: CASSQDSFSGELFF.

This clone was counted only a few times. The chain links TRBV2 to TRBJ1-1; 7 nucleotides align to TRBD1. V was pared by 6 bases and J by 6 bases, with 4 bases of the junction left unmatched. The length of the CDR3 is 12 residues. Germline CDR1 and CDR2: SNHLY and FYNNEI. For the CDR3, the DNA is TGTGCCAGCAGGGTCGGGACAGCTGAAGCTTTCTTT. This sequence encodes CASRVGTAEAFF.

The J gene is TRBJ1-1, the V gene TRBV7-8, with no clear D. Germline V gene lookup returns CDR1 SGHVS and CDR2 FQNEAQ. The CDR3 has 16 residues. V was cut by 1 base and J by 2 bases, with 14 bases left in between. CDR3 in DNA: TGTGCCAGCAGCTTAGGCGGGGTCCGGATTAACACTGAAGCTTTCTTT. This sequence encodes CASSLGGVRINTEAFF.

This chain joins TRBV6-1 and TRBJ1-2; no firm D call. V lost 6 bases to trimming and J lost 4 bases, with 12 bases between them. This CDR3 is 13 amino acids long. CDR1 is MNHNS, CDR2 SASEGT, per germline. The CDR3 region is CASSGGPVYGYTF. The CDR3 nucleotides are TGTGCCAGCAGCGGAGGTCCAGTCTATGGCTACACCTTC.

The chain has TRBV6-6 and TRBJ1-2; D unclear. This CDR3 contains 11 residues. V lost 5 bases and J 8 bases, leaving 9 bases between the germline ends. Per germline, CDR1 MNHNY and CDR2 SVGAGI (reference sequence). The chain's CDR3 is CASSDAGGYTF. In DNA form, the CDR3 reads TGTGCCAGCAGTGACGCGGGGGGCTACACCTTC.

In its sample, this clone was seen once. The V gene is TRBV15, the J gene TRBJ1-5; TRBD1 matches 8 bases. The CDR3 totals 16 residues. The V gene's germline CDR1 is LNHNV and CDR2 YYDKDF (reference sequence). The J segment lost 6 bases and the V segment lost 4 bases, leaving 11 bases of the junction unmatched. Here the CDR3 reads CATSTTGQGVLQPQHF. The CDR3 region has the DNA TGTGCCACCAGCACGACAGGACAGGGAGTTCTTCAGCCCCAGCATTTT. Together with reference TRBV15 and TRBJ1-5, the CDR3 gives the full variable domain: DAMVIQNPRYQVTQFGKPVTLSCSQTLNHNVMYWYQQKSSQAPKLLFHYYDKDFNNEADTPDNFQSRRPNTSFCFLDIRSPGLGDTAMYLCATSTTGQGVLQPQHFGDGTRLSIL.